This T cell receptor (beta chain) stems from a study of blood T cells in healthy people across ages. Findings of the study overall: Compared with aged donors, long-lived donors showed fewer expanded clones, suggesting selection. Older age coincided with a roughly linear decline in TCR beta diversity per million T cells. It was held that diversity estimates obtained from one million T cells represented underestimates.

The V and J ends lost 5 bases and 5 bases respectively, with 15 bases between them. This CDR3 has 14 amino acids. Next came a second PCR, run for about 7 to 12 cycles, which used a sample-barcoded 5' primer along with a J-beta primer mix. TCRdb itself ran the 5' RACE reads through MiXCR, one entry per CDR3 protein. The table has about 780,000 distinct CDR3 sequences, 46% seen once. Regarding this clonotype: Its cognate antigen is unknown.

This TCR came from a man of 80 years or more in good health. The sample was blood. V usage is TRBV12-3 or TRBV12-4 and J usage is TRBJ2-5; D is tentatively TRBD1 or TRBD2 (5 bases each). The CDR3 reads CASSPGAGLETQYF. In nucleotides, the CDR3 is TGTGCCAGCAGTCCCGGGGCCGGCCTGGAGACCCAGTACTTC.